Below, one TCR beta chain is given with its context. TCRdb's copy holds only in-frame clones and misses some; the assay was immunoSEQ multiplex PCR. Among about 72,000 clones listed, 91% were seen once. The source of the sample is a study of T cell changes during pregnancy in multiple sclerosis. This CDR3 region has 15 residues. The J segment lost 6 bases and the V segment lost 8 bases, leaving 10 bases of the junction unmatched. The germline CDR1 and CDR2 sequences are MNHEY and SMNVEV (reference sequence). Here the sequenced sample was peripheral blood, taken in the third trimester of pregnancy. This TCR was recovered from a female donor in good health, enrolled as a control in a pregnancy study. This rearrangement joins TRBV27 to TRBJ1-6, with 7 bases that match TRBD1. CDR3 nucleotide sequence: TGTGCCAGCCCTAGGGGGCCCAGGGTTAATTCACCCCTCCACTTT. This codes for CASPRGPRVNSPLHF.